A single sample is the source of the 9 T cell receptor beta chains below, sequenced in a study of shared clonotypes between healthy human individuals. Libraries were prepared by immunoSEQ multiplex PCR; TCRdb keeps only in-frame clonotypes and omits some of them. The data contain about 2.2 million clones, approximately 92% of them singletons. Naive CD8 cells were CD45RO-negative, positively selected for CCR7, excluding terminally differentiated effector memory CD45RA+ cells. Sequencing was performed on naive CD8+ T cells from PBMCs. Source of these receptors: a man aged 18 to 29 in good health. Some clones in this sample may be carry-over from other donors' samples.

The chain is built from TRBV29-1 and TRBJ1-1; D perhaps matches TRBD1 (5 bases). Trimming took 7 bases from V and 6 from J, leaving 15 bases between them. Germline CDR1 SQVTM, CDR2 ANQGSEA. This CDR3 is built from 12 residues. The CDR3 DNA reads TGCAGCGCGCTTGACGGGGCGGCTGAAGCTTTCTTT. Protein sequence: CSALDGAAEAFF. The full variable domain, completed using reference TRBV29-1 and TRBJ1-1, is SAVISQKPSRDICQRGTSLTIQCQVDSQVTMMFWYRQQPGQSLTLIATANQGSEATYESGFVIDKFPISRPNLTFSTLTVSNMSPEDSSIYLCSALDGAAEAFFGQGTRLTVV.

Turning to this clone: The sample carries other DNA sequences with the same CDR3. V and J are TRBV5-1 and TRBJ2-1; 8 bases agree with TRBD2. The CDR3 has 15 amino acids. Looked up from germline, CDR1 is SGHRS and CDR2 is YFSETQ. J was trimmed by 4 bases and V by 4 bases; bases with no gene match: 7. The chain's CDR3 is CASSGGLAGYNEQFF. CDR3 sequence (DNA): TGCGCCAGCAGCGGAGGACTAGCTGGATACAATGAGCAGTTCTTC.

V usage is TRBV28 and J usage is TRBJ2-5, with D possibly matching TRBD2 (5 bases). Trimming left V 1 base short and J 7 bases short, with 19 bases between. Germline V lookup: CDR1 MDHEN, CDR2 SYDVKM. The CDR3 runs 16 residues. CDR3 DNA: TGTGCCAGCAGTTTATCCCCCTCAGGCCCCGGAGGGACCCAGTACTTC. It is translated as CASSLSPSGPGGTQYF.

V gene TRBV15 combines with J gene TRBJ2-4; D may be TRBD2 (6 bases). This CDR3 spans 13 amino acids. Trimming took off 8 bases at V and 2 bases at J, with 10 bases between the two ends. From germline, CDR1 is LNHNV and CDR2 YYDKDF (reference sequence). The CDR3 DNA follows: TGTGCCACCCGCGGGGACTCCAAAAACATTCAGTACTTC. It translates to CATRGDSKNIQYF.

DNA of the CDR3: TGCGCCAGCAGCAACCCGACTAGCGGGAGAGAGGGCGGGGAGCTGTTTTTT. Translation gives CASSNPTSGREGGELFF. The gene calls are TRBV5-1 and TRBJ2-2, with 12 bases aligning to TRBD2. Per germline, CDR1 SGHRS and CDR2 YFSETQ. The CDR3 sequence is 17 residues long. V shed 4 bases, J shed 7 bases, and the junction held 11 bases outside the gene matches.

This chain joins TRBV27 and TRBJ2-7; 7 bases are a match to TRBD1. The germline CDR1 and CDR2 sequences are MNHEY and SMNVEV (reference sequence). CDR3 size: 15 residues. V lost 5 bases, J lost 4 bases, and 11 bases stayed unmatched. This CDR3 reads CASSPRLGGTYEQYF. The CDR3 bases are TGTGCCAGCAGTCCCCGTTTAGGGGGCACTTACGAGCAGTACTTC.

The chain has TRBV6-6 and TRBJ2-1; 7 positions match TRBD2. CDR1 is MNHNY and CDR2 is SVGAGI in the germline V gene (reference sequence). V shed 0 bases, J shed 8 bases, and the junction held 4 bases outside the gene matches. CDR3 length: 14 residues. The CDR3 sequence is CASSYSGGMDEQFF. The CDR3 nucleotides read TGTGCCAGCAGTTACTCGGGGGGGATGGATGAGCAGTTCTTC.

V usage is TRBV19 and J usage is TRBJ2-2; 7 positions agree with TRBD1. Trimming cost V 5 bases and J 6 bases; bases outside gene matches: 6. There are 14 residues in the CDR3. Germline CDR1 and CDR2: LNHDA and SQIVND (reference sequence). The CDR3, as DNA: TGTGCCAGTAGTGACTACAGGGGCCCCGGGGAGCTGTTTTTT. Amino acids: CASSDYRGPGELFF.

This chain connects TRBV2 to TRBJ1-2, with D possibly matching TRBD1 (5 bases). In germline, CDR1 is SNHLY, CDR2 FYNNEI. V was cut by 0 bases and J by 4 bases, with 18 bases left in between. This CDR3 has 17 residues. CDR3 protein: CASSEAITLAGIYGYTF. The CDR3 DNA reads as TGTGCCAGCAGTGAAGCTATTACCCTGGCAGGGATCTATGGCTACACCTTC.